This T cell receptor (beta chain) comes out of a study of blood T cell repertoires in COVID-19. The assay was immunoSEQ multiplex PCR, and TCRdb's table has in-frame clones only and misses some. In the table there are tens of thousands of clones, roughly 81% of which are singletons. The CDR3 has 14 residues. Trimming stripped 6 bases from V and 8 bases from J, with 16 bases between. Germline values: CDR1 MNHEY, CDR2 SVGEGT. The chain employs TRBV6-2 or TRBV6-3 and TRBJ2-2; no clear D. The sequence came from a woman aged 70-85 years with acute or convalescent COVID-19. Sequenced material: peripheral blood. CDR3 amino acids: CASSIRTPSGELFF. The CDR3 DNA is TGTGCCAGCAGCATCAGAACCCCCTCGGGGGAGCTGTTTTTT.